These T cell receptor beta chains were read from a single sample in a study of Graves' ophthalmopathy and Graves' hyperthyroidism. TCRdb analysed the multiplex PCR reads with MiXCR anew, one entry per CDR3 protein. In the table there are 560,000 or so distinct CDR3 sequences, 39% of which are singletons. The specimen sequenced was peripheral blood or thyroid tissue (not recorded which). These receptors originate from an adult man with Graves' hyperthyroidism. CDR3s include the opening cysteine and the closing phenylalanine or tryptophan. The D gene is left open where the match is weak. Clone size is stated in some rows and not others, as once, few, many or a class when expanded.

V gene: TRBV5-1; CDR3 length: 14; J gene: TRBJ1-1; clone size: -; D gene: -; CDR3 protein: CASSLEGHTTEAFF; CDR3 DNA: TGCGCCAGCAGCTTGGAGGGACATACCACTGAAGCTTTCTTT
V gene: TRBV12-3/TRBV12-4; CDR3 length: 14; J gene: TRBJ2-7; clone size: -; D gene: -; CDR3 protein: CASAQDRFSYEQYF; CDR3 DNA: TGTGCTAGCGCCCAAGACAGATTCTCCTACGAGCAGTACTTC
V gene: TRBV9; CDR3 length: 14; J gene: TRBJ2-7; clone size: many; D gene: -; CDR3 protein: CASSAKVAGYEQYF; CDR3 DNA: TGTGCCAGCAGCGCGAAGGTTGCAGGCTACGAGCAGTACTTC
V gene: TRBV7-9; CDR3 length: 13; J gene: TRBJ1-2; clone size: -; D gene: TRBD1; CDR3 protein: CASSFRDRGRFTF; CDR3 DNA: TGTGCCAGCAGCTTCCGGGACAGGGGGCGATTCACCTTC
V gene: TRBV20-1; CDR3 length: 14; J gene: TRBJ2-3; clone size: -; D gene: TRBD1; CDR3 protein: CSARGGQGADTQYF; CDR3 DNA: TGCAGTGCTAGAGGGGGACAGGGGGCAGATACGCAGTATTTT
V gene: TRBV20-1; CDR3 length: 11; J gene: TRBJ2-7; clone size: -; D gene: -; CDR3 protein: CSAREDSEQYF; CDR3 DNA: TGCAGTGCTAGAGAGGACAGCGAGCAGTACTTC
V gene: TRBV7-9; CDR3 length: 14; J gene: TRBJ2-7; clone size: -; D gene: -; CDR3 protein: CASSEDSDSYEQYF; CDR3 DNA: TGTGCCAGCAGTGAGGACAGTGACTCCTACGAGCAGTACTTC
V gene: TRBV6-1; CDR3 length: 15; J gene: TRBJ1-5; clone size: many; D gene: TRBD1; CDR3 protein: CASSRTGDSNQPQHF; CDR3 DNA: TGTGCCAGCAGCCGGACAGGGGATAGCAATCAGCCCCAGCATTTT
V gene: TRBV5-4; CDR3 length: 13; J gene: TRBJ2-5; clone size: -; D gene: -; CDR3 protein: CASSLDEQETQYF; CDR3 DNA: TGTGCCAGCAGCCTGGACGAACAGGAGACCCAGTACTTC
V gene: TRBV9; CDR3 length: 15; J gene: TRBJ2-2; clone size: many; D gene: -; CDR3 protein: CASSSDRPYTGELFF; CDR3 DNA: TGTGCCAGCAGCTCCGACAGGCCCTACACCGGGGAGCTGTTTTTT